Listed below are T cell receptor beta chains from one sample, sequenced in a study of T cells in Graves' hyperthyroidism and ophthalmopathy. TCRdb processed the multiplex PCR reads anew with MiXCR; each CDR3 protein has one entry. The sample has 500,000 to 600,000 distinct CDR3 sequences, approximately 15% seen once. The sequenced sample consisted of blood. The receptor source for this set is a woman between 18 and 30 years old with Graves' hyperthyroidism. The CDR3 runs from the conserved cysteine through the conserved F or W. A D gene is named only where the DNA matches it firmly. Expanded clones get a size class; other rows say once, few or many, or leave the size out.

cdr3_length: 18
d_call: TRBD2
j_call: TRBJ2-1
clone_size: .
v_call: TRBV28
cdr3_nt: TGTGCCAGCAGACCACCCCTTCTTCTAGCGGGATATGACAATGAGCAGTTCTTC
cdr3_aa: CASRPPLLLAGYDNEQFF

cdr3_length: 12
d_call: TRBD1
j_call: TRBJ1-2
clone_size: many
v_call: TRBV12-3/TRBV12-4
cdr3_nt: TGTGCCAGCAGGACAGGGGCCTCGGGCTACACCTTC
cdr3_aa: CASRTGASGYTF

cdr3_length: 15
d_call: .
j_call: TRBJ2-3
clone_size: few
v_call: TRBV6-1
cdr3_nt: TGTGCCAGCAGTCCCCTGGGGGCTGGCACAGATACGCAGTATTTT
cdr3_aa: CASSPLGAGTDTQYF

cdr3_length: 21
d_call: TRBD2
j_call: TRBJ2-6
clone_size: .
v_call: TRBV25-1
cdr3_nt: TGTGCCAGCAGTGAATGGGGTCTACTAGCGGGCTTACTCTCTGGGGCCAACGTCCTGACTTTC
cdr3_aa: CASSEWGLLAGLLSGANVLTF

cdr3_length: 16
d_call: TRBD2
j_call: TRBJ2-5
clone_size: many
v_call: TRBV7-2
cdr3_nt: TGTGCCAGCAGCCCACAAGTTAGCGGGGGACAAGAGACCCAGTACTTC
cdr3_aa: CASSPQVSGGQETQYF

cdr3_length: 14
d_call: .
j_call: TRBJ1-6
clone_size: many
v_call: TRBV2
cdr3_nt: TGTGCCGGCAAGTTGGACTCCTATAATTCACCCCTCCACTTT
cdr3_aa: CAGKLDSYNSPLHF

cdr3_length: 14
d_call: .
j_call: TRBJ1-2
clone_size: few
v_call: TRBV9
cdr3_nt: TGTGCCAGCAGCGTGACGTACGGGACACAGGGCTACACCTTC
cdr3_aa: CASSVTYGTQGYTF

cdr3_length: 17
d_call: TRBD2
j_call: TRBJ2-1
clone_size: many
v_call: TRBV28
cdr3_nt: TGTGCCAGCAGTTTGGCCCGGGCTAGCGGGAATGGCGATGAGCAGTTCTTC
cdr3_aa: CASSLARASGNGDEQFF

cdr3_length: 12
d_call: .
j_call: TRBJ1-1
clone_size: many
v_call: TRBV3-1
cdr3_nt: TGTGCCAGCAGTCATACCGGGCCTGAAGCTTTCTTT
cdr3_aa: CASSHTGPEAFF

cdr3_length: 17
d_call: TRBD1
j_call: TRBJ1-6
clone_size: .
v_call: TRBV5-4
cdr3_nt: TGTGCCAGCAGCTATGGACAGGGGCCGATTTATAATTCACCCCTCCACTTT
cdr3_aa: CASSYGQGPIYNSPLHF

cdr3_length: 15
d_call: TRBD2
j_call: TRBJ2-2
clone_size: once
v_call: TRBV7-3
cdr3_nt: TGTGCCAGCAGCTTGATCGGGGGGGCTGGCGGGGAGCTGTTTTTT
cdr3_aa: CASSLIGGAGGELFF

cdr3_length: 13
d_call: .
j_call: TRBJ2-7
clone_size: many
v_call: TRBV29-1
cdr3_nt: TGCAGCGTTGTCGGACCGGGATCCTACGAGCAGTACTTC
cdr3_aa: CSVVGPGSYEQYF

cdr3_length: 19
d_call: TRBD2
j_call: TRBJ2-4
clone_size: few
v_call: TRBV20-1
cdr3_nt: TGCAGTGCTAGAGCTAAGACTAGCGGGAGGAGTGGGACGAAAAACATTCAGTACTTC
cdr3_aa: CSARAKTSGRSGTKNIQYF

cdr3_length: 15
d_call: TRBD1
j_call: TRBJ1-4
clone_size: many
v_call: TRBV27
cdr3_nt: TGTGCCAGCAGTTCCTTGACAGGGGGTACGGAAAAACTGTTTTTT
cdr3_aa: CASSSLTGGTEKLFF

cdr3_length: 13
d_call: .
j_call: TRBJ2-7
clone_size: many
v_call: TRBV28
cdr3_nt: TGTGCCAGCAGTTTATGGCCCTCCTACGAGCAGTACTTC
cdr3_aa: CASSLWPSYEQYF

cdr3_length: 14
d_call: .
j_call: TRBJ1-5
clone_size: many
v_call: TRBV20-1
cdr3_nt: TGCAGTGCCTCCGACATGACCAGCAATCAGCCCCAGCATTTT
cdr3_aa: CSASDMTSNQPQHF

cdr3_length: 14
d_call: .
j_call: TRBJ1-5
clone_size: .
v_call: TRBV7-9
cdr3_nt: TGTGCCAGCAGCCGGGGGAACGCCGTACAGCCCCAGCATTTT
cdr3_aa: CASSRGNAVQPQHF

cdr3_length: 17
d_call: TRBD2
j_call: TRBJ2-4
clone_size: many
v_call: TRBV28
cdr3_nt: TGTGCCAGCAGTTTACCTCTTCCGGGAGGGGCCAAAAACATTCAGTACTTC
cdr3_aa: CASSLPLPGGAKNIQYF

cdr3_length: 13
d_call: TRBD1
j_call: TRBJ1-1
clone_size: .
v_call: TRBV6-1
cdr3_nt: TGTGCCAGCAACGGACAGGGACCCACTGAAGCTTTCTTT
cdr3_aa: CASNGQGPTEAFF

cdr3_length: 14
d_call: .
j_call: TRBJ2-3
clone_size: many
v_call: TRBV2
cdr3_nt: TGTGCCAGTAGTGGAAGACTAGTCACAGATACGCAGTATTTT
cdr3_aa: CASSGRLVTDTQYF

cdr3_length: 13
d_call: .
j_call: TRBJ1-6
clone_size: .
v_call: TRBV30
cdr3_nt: TGTGCCTGGAGGGGTGAGGGTAATTCACCCCTCCACTTT
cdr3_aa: CAWRGEGNSPLHF

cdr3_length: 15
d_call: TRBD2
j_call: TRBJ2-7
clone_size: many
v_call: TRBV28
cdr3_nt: TGTGCCAGCAGCATCACAGTAGCGGGAGCCTACGAGCAGTACTTC
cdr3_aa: CASSITVAGAYEQYF

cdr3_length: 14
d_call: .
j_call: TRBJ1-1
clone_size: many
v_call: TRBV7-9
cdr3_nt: TGTGCCAGCAGCTTAGTACAGGTGAACACTGAAGCTTTCTTT
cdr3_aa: CASSLVQVNTEAFF

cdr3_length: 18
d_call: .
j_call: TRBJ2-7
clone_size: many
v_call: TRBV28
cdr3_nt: TGTGCCAGCAGCACTCAAACTTACAGGGAATTGTTGACTTACGAGCAGTACTTC
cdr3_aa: CASSTQTYRELLTYEQYF

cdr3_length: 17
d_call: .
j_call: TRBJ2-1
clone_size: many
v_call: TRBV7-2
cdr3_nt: TGTGCCAGCAGCTTAAGACCGGTAGCGTCTCCCTACAATGAGCAGTTCTTC
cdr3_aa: CASSLRPVASPYNEQFF

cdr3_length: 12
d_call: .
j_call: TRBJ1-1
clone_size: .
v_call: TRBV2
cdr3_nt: TGTGCCAGGGGGGCTGTGGACACTGAAGCTTTCTTT
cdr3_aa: CARGAVDTEAFF

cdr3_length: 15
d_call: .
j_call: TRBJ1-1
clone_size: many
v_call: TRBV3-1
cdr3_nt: TGTGCCAGCAGCCTCGTGTCATCGTTGGGGGCGGCGGCTTTCTTT
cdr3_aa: CASSLVSSLGAAAFF

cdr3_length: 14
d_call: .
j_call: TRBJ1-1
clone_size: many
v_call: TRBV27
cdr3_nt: TGTGCCAGCAGTCCCGTTAGAATGAACACTGAAGCTTTCTTT
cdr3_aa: CASSPVRMNTEAFF

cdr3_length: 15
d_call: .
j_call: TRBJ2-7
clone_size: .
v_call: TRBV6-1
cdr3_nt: TGTGCCAGCAGTGAGAGAGCCGTTCCAGGGTGGGAGCAGTACTTC
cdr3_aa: CASSERAVPGWEQYF

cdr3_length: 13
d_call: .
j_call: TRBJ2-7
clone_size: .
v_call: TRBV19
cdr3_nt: TGTGCCAGTAGTATAGAGGGGGGCTACGAGCAGTACTTC
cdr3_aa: CASSIEGGYEQYF

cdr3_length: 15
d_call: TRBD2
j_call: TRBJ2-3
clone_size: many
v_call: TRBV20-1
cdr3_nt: TGCAGTGCCTTTCGAGCGGGGGGCGACACAGATACGCAGTATTTT
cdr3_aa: CSAFRAGGDTDTQYF

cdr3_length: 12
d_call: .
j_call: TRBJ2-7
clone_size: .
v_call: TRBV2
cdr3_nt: TGTGCCAGCAGCGTGATCTCCTACGAGCAGTACTTC
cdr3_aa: CASSVISYEQYF

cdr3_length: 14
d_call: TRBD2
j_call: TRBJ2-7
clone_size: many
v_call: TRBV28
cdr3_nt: TGTGCCAGCAGTCTCACCTCAACTAGCGGGGGGCAGTACTTC
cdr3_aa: CASSLTSTSGGQYF

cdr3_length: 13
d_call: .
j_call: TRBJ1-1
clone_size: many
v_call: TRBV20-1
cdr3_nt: TGCAGTGCCCGTCAAGATATGAACACTGAAGCTTTCTTT
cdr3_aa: CSARQDMNTEAFF

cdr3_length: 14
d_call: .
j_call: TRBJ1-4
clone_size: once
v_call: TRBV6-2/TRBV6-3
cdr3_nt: TGTGCCAGCCGCGGGGAACGGCCTAATGAAAAACTGTTTTTT
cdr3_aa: CASRGERPNEKLFF

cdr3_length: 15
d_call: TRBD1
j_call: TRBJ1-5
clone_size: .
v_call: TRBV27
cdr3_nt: TGTGCCAGCAGTTTAAGACCCAGGGGGCTTCAGCCCCAGCATTTT
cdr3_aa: CASSLRPRGLQPQHF

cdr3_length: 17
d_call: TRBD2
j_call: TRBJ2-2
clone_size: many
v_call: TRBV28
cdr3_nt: TGTGCCAGCAGTTCTCCGGGACTAGCGGTCCTAACCGGGGAGCTGTTTTTT
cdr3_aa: CASSSPGLAVLTGELFF

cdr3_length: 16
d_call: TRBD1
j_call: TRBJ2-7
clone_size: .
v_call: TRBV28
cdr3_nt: TGTGCCAGCAGCGGGGGGGGGACAGGGGGGCCCTACGAGCAGTACTTC
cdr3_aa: CASSGGGTGGPYEQYF

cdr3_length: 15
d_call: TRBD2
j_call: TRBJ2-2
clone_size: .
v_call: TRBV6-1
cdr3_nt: TGTGCCAGCAGGGTAGCGGGAGCTCTAACCGGGGAGCTGTTTTTT
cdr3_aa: CASRVAGALTGELFF

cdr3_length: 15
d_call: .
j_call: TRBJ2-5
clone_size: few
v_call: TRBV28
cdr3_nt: TGTGCCAGCAGTTTACAGACCGCTAATGGAGAGACCCAGTACTTC
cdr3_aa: CASSLQTANGETQYF

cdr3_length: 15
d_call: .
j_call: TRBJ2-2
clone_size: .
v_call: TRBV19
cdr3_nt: TGTGCCAGTAGTATAGCAGGGCCGAACACCGGGGAGCTGTTTTTT
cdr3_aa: CASSIAGPNTGELFF

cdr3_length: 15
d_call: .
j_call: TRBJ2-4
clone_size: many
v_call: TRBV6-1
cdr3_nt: TGTGCCAGCAGTTCCCGCGGAGAAGCCAAAAACATTCAGTACTTC
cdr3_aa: CASSSRGEAKNIQYF

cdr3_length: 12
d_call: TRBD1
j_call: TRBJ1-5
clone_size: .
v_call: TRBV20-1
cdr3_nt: TGCAGTGCTAAGGGGGCCGGGGGGCCCCAGCATTTT
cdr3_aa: CSAKGAGGPQHF

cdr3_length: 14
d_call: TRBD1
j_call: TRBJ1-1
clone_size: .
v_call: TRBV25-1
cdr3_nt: TGTGCCAGCAGTGACACCGGGACAGGGGGTGAAGCTTTCTTT
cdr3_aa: CASSDTGTGGEAFF

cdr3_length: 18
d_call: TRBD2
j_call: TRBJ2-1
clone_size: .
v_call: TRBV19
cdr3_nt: TGTGCCAGTAGTACGATAGGGGCCGCTAGCGGGTCTTACAATGAGCAGTTCTTC
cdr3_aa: CASSTIGAASGSYNEQFF

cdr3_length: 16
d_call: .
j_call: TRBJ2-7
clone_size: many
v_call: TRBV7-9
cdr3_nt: TGTGCCAGCAGCTTAGTCGGCGTCAGGCGCTCCTACGAGCAGTACTTC
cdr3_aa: CASSLVGVRRSYEQYF

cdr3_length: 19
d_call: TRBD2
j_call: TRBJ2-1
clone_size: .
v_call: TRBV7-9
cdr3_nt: TGTGCCAGCAGCCTCCTGGAGCTAGCGGGGCCGGGGGTATACAATGAGCAGTTCTTC
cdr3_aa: CASSLLELAGPGVYNEQFF

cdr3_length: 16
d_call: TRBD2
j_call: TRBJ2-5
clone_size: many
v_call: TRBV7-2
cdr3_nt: TGTGCCAGCAGCCAAACTAGCGGGAGGGCCGGGGAGACCCAGTACTTC
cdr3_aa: CASSQTSGRAGETQYF

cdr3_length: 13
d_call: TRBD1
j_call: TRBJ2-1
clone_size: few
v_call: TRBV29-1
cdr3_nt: TGCAGCGTTGGGGGGACAGTAAACAATGAGCAGTTCTTC
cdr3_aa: CSVGGTVNNEQFF

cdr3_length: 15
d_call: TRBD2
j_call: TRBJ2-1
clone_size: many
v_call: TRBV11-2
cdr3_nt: TGTGCCAGCAGCTCTAGCGGGAGTTTCTACAATGAGCAGTTCTTC
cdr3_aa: CASSSSGSFYNEQFF

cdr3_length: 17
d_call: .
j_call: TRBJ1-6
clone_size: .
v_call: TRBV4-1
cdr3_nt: TGCGCCAGCAGCCAGACCCCAGAACAGTTTATTTATTCACCCCTCCACTTT
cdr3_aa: CASSQTPEQFIYSPLHF

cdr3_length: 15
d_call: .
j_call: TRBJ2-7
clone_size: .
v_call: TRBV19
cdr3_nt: TGTGCCAGTACCGGAAGAGGCACAGGCTCCTACGAGCAGTACTTC
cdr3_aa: CASTGRGTGSYEQYF

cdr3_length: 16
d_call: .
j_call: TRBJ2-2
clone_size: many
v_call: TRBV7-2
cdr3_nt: TGTGCCAGCAGCTTAGCTGGGGCTATAAGGGTCGGGGAGCTGTTTTTT
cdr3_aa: CASSLAGAIRVGELFF

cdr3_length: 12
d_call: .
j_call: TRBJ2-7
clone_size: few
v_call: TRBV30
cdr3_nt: TGTGCCTGGACTTCAGGACTGGACGAGCAGTACTTC
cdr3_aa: CAWTSGLDEQYF

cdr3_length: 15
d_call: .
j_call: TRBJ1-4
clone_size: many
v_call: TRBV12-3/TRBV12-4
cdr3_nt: TGTGCCAGCGGTACCACCGGGACTCTAAATGAAAAACTGTTTTTT
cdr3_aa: CASGTTGTLNEKLFF

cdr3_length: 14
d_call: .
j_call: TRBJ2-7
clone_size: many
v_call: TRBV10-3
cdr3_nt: TGTGCCATCACCCCGTTACAGGGTTTCCACGAGCAGTACTTC
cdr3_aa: CAITPLQGFHEQYF

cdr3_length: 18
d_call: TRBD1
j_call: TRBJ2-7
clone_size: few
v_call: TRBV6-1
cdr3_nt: TGTGCCAGCAGCCCACAAACACCTGGGACAGGGTCCCCCTACGAGCAGTACTTC
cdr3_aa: CASSPQTPGTGSPYEQYF

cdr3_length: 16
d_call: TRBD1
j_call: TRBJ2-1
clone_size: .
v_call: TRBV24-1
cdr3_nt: TGTGCCACCAGTGTCTCGGACAGGGGGGACTACAATGAGCAGTTCTTC
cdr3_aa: CATSVSDRGDYNEQFF

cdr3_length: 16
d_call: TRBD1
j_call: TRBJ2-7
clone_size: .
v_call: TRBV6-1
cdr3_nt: TGTGCCACGGGCCGGCCAGGGACAGGGACCACCTACGAGCAGTACTTC
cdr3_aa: CATGRPGTGTTYEQYF